The present entry profiles one TCR beta chain with its context. The sample holds one count of this clone. This clone's antigen is unknown. No much larger clone is present one base from it, and per-base qualities are unavailable. The CDR3 regions of human TCRbeta chains were analyzed by immunosequencing. On the authors' methods: TCRs in the repertoires were compared against a reference library of SARS-CoV-2-specific TCRs that had been generated with the MIRA antigen-specificity platform. Breadth was defined as the fraction of unique TCRs that were SARS-CoV-2-associated. Depth was defined as the fraction of total T cells that were SARS-CoV-2-associated. Using the MIRA data, every spike-specific TCR was mapped to the spike region that the TCR reacted to and assigned to either a CD4 or a CD8 class. Log10-transformed breadth and depth values were compared by one-way ANOVA with Sidak's multiple comparisons tests. TCRdb re-hosts the immuneACCESS table, in-frame sequences only. Its copies lack some clones; in the studies checked, an unresolved V gene accounts for under half of them, and the cause for the rest is not known. V and J calls and clone size come straight from that table; D and trimming were deduced from the DNA. Present in this sample are 100,000 to 150,000 clones, just over 85% of which were seen just once. The top ten hold 20% to 25% of the sample.

According to the study, the label for this sample's time point signals: baseline before first vaccination. Vaccinee samples were obtained from the UK trials COV001 and COV002, which included a single-blind randomized controlled phase 2/3 trial of AZD1222 (ChAdOx1 nCoV-19) in healthy adults. For TCRbeta chain sequencing, PBMC samples were collected from trial participants at day 0 and at day 28 after the second dose. V loses 7 bases, J loses 7 bases, and the germline ends lie 23 bases apart. Reading the germline V gene gives CDR1 SNHLY and CDR2 FYNNEI. Measured from the cysteine to the phenylalanine, the CDR3 is 16 residues long. Kept here is only the CDR3 DNA, which spans 48 bases and is read in frame from base 1. The source of the sample is a study of T cell responses to AZD1222 COVID-19 vaccine (TCRdb year 2021). Some background on the complete study: AZD1222 recipients with second doses at about 4 weeks or about 12 weeks were pooled, because spike-specific TCR depth and breadth did not differ between schedules. A total of over 230 trial participants underwent TCR sequencing, of whom approximately 210 received two doses of AZD1222 and about 25 received two doses of the MenACWY control vaccine. Trial participants were enrolled by age into subgroups of 18-55, 56-69 and 70-plus years, and about 150, 27 and 61 TCR-sequenced participants, respectively, were included in these subgroups. Overall study results and their limits: CD4 TCRs associated with the vaccine covered the entire spike protein, and the dominant responses were in regions 160-218 and 743-854. Nearly half of unique spike-specific TCRs reportedly recognized epitopes outside regions mutated in the B.1.351 and B.1.1.7 variants. Participants were mostly white British and included more females than males, and it was suggested by the authors that clonal diversity may have been underestimated. In the small 56-69-year group, the increase in depth fell short of significance, most likely because of low power. Because no samples from the day 14 peak response were available, repertoires could be characterized only after the peak T cell response. Conclusions about previously exposed vaccinees are limited because only six or seven AZD1222 recipients were SARS-CoV-2 seropositive at baseline. After two AZD1222 doses, spike-specific TCR breadth and depth were significantly higher than at day 0 and than in MenACWY recipients.

The sequence was obtained from an adult in good health. Sequenced here: peripheral blood, sampled on day 0 of AZD1222 vaccination. The rearranged segments are TRBV2 and TRBJ1-5; the D gene cannot be named for sure. CDR3 loop: CASTQESGKIGQPQHF. In nucleotide form, the sequence is TGTGCCAGCACCCAAGAGAGTGGGAAGATAGGGCAGCCCCAGCATTTT.